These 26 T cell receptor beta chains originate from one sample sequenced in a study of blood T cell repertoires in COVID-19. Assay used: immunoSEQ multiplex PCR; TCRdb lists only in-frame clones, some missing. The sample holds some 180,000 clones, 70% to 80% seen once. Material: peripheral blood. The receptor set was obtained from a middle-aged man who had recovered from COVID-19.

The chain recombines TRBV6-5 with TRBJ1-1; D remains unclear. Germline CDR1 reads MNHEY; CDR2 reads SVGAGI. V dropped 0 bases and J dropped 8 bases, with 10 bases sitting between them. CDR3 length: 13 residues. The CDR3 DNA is TGTGCCAGCAGTTACTCGTCTCTCCGGGAAGCTTTCTTT. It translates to CASSYSSLREAFF.

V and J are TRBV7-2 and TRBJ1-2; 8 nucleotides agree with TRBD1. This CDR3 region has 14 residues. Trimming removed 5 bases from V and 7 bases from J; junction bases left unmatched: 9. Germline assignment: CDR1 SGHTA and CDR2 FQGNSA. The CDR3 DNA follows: TGTGCCAGCAGCCCCGGACAGGGCTCTGGTGGCTACACCTTC. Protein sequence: CASSPGQGSGGYTF. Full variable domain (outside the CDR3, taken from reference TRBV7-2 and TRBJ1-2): GAGVSQSPSNKVTEKGKDVELRCDPISGHTALYWYRQSLGQGLEFLIYFQGNSAPDKSGLPSDRFSAERTGGSVSTLTIQRTQQEDSAVYLCASSPGQGSGGYTFGSGTRLTVV.

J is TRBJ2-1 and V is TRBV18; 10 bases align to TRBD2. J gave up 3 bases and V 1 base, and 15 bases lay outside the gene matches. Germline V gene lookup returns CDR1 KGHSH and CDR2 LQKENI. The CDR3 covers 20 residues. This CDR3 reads CASSPRYASGSEYNYNEQFF. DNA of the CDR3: TGTGCCAGCTCACCACGTTATGCTAGCGGGAGTGAGTACAACTACAATGAGCAGTTCTTC.

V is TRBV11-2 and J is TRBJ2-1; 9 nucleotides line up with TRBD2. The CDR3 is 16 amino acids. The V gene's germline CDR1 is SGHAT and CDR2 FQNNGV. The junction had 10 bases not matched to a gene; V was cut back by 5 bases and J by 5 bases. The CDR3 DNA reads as TGTGCCAGCAGCCCCCTGGTTAGCGGGAGAGACAATGAGCAGTTCTTC. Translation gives CASSPLVSGRDNEQFF.

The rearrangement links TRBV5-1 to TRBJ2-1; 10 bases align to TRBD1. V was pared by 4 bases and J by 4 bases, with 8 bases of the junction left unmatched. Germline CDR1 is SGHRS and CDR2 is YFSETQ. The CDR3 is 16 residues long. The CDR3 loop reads CASSNRDRGIYNEQFF. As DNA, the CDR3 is TGCGCCAGCAGCAACCGGGACAGGGGAATTTACAATGAGCAGTTCTTC.

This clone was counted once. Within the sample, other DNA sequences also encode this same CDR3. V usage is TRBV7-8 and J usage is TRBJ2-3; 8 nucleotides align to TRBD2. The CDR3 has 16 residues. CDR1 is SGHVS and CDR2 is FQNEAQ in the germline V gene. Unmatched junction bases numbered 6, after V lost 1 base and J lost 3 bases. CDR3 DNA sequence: TGTGCCAGCAGCTTAGTATCCGGGAGGGCTACAGATACGCAGTATTTT. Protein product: CASSLVSGRATDTQYF.

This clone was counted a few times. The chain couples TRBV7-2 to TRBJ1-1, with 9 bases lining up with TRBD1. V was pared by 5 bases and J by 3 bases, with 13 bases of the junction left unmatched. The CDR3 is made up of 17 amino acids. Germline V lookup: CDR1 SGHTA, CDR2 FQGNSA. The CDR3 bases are TGTGCCAGCAGCCAAGACGGGGACAGGGCAGCGTACACTGAAGCTTTCTTT. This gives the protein CASSQDGDRAAYTEAFF.

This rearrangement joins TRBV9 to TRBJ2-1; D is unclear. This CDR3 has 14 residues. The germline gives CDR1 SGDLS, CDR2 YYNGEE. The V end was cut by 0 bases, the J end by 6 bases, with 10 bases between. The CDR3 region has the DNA TGTGCCAGCAGCGTAGATTCAGTATCCAATGAGCAGTTCTTC. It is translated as CASSVDSVSNEQFF.

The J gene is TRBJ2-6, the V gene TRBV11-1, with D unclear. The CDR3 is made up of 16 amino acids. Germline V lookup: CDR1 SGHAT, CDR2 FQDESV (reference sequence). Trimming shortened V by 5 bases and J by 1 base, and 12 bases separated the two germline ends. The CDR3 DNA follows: TGTGCCAGCAGCCCTACGTCCAATTCTGGGGCCAACGTCCTGACTTTC. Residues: CASSPTSNSGANVLTF.

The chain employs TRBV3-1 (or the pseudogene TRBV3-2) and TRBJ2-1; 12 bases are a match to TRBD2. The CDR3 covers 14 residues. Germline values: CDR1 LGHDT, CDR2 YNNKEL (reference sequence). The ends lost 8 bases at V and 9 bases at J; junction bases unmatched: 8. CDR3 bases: TGTGCCAGCGCCCCGACTAGCGGGAGAGGTGAGCAGTTCTTC. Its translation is CASAPTSGRGEQFF.

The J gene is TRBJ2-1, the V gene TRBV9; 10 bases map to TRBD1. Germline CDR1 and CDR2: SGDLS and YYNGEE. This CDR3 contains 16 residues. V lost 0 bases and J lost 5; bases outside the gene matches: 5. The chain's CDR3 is CASSVGKGQGNNEQFF. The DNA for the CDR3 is TGTGCCAGCAGCGTAGGTAAGGGACAGGGGAACAATGAGCAGTTCTTC.

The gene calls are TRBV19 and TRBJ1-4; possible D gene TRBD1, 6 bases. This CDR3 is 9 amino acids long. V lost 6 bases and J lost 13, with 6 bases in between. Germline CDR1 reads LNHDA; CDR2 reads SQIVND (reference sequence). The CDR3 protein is CASRDRLFF. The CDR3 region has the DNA TGTGCCAGTAGGGACAGACTGTTTTTT.

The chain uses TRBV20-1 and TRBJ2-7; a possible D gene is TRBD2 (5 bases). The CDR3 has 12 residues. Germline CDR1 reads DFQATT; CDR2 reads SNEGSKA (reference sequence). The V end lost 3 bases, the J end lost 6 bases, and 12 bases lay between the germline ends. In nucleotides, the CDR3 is TGCAGTGCTAGTCCTAGCTTCTCCGAGCAGTACTTC. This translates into CSASPSFSEQYF.

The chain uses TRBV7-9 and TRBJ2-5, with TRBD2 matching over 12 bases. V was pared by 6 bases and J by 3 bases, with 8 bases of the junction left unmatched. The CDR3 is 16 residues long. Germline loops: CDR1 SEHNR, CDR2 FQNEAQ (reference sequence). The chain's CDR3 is CASSRLAGGIKETQYF. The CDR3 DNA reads TGTGCCAGCAGTCGGCTAGCGGGAGGGATTAAAGAGACCCAGTACTTC.

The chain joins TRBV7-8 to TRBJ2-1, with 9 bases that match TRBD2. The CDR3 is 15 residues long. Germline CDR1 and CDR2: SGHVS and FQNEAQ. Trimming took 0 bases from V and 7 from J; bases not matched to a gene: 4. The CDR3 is CASSLAGLALNEQFF. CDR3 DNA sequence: TGTGCCAGCAGCTTAGCAGGACTAGCGCTTAATGAGCAGTTCTTC.

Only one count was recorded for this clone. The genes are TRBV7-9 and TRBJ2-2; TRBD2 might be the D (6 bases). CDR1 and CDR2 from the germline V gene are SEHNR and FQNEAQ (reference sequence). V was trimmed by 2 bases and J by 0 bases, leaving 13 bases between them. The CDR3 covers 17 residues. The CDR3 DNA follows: TGTGCCAGCAGCTTACTGCGGGGCGGATCGAACACCGGGGAGCTGTTTTTT. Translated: CASSLLRGGSNTGELFF.

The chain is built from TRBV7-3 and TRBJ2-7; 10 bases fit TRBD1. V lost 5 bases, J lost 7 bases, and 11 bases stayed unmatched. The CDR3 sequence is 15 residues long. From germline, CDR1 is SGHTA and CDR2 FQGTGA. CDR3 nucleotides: TGTGCCAGCAGCCCGGTGACAGGGGGCCGGGGGGAGCAGTACTTC. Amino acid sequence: CASSPVTGGRGEQYF.

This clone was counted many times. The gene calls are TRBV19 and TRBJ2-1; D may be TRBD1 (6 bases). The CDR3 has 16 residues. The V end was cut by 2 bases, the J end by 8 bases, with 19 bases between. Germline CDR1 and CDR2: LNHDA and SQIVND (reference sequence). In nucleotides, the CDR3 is TGTGCCAGTAGTATACTGGGGCTGGGGGCTTGGGATGAGCAGTTCTTC. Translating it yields CASSILGLGAWDEQFF. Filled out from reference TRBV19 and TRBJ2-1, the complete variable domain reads DGGITQSPKYLFRKEGQNVTLSCEQNLNHDAMYWYRQDPGQGLRLIYYSQIVNDFQKGDIAEGYSVSREKKESFPLTVTSAQKNPTAFYLCASSILGLGAWDEQFFGPGTRLTVL.

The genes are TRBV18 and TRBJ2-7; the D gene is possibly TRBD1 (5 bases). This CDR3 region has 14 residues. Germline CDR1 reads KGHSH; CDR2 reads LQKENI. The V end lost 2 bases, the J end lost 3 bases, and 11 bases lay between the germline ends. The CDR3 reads CASSPTRAVYEQYF. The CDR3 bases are TGTGCCAGCTCACCAACCAGGGCCGTCTACGAGCAGTACTTC.

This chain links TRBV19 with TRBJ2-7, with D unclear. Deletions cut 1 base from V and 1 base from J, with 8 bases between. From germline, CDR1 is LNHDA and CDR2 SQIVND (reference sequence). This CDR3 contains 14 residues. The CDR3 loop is CASSIGRSSYEQYF. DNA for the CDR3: TGTGCCAGTAGTATAGGGCGGTCATCCTACGAGCAGTACTTC.

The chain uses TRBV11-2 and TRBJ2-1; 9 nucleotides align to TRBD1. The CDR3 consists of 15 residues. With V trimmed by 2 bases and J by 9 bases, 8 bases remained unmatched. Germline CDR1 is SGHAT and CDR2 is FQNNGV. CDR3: CASSLYGTGIIEQFF. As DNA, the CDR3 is TGTGCCAGCAGCTTATATGGGACAGGGATCATTGAGCAGTTCTTC.

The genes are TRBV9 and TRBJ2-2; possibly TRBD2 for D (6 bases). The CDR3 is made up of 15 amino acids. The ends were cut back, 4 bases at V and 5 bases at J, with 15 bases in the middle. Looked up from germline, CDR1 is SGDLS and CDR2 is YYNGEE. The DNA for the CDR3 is TGTGCCAGCAGCATTCGGAGGGAAGGAACCGGGGAGCTGTTTTTT. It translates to CASSIRREGTGELFF.

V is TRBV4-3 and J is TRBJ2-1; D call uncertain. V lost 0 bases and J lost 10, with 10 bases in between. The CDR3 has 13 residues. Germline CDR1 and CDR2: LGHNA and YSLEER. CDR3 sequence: CASSQDGSREQFF. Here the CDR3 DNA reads TGCGCCAGCAGCCAAGATGGTTCCCGGGAGCAGTTCTTC.

The DNA of the CDR3 is TGTGCCAGCAGTGAGGGACAGCTGGAAGGGGGCTACACCTTC. It translates to CASSEGQLEGGYTF. The chain couples TRBV2 to TRBJ1-2; 7 bases map to TRBD1. Germline CDR1 is SNHLY and CDR2 is FYNNEI. Trimming cost V 3 bases and J 8 bases; bases outside gene matches: 9. There are 14 residues in the CDR3.

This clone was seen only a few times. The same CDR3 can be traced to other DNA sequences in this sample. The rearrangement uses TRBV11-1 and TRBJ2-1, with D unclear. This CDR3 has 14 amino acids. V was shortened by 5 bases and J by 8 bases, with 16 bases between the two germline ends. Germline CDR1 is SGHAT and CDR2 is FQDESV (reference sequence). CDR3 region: CASSPRGPSYEQFF. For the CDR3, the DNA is TGTGCCAGCAGCCCGCGTGGGCCATCGTATGAGCAGTTCTTC.

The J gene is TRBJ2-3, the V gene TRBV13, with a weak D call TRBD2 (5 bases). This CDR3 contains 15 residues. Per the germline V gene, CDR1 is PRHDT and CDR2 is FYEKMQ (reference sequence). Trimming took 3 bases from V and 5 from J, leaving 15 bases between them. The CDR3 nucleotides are TGTGCCAGCAGCTTCCAGGTGGGAGCGGAAGATACGCAGTATTTT. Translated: CASSFQVGAEDTQYF.